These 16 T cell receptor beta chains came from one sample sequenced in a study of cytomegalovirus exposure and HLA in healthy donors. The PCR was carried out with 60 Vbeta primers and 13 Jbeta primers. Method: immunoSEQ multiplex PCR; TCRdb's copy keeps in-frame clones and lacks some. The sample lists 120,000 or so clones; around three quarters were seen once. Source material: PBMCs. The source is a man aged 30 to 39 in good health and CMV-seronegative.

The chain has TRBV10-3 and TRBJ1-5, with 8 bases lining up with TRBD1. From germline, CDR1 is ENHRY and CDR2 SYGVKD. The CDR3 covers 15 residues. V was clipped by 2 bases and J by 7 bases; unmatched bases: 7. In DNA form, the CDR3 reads TGTGCCATCAGTGAGACGGACAGGGAAACGCAGCCCCAGCATTTT. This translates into CAISETDRETQPQHF.

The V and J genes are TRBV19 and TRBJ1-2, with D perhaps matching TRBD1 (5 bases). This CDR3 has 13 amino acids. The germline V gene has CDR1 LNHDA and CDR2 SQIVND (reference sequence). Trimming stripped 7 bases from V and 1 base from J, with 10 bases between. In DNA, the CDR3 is TGTGCCAGTATTGGCCAGGGTAACTATGGCTACACCTTC. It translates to CASIGQGNYGYTF. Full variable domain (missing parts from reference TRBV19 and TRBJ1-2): DGGITQSPKYLFRKEGQNVTLSCEQNLNHDAMYWYRQDPGQGLRLIYYSQIVNDFQKGDIAEGYSVSREKKESFPLTVTSAQKNPTAFYLCASIGQGNYGYTFGSGTRLTVV.

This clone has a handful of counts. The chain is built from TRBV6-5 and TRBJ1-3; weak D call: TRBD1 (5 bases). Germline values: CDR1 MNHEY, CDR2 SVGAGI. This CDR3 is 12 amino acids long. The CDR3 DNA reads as TGTGCGCGGGGGAGTGCTGGAAACACCATATATTTT. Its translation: CARGSAGNTIYF.

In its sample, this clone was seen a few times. The CDR3 DNA reads TGTGCCAGCAGCGGGACTAGCGGGAGTTACGAGCAGTACTTC. It translates to CASSGTSGSYEQYF. The J gene is TRBJ2-7, the V gene TRBV6-6, with 14 bases aligning to TRBD2. CDR1 is MNHNY, CDR2 SVGAGI, per germline (reference sequence). The CDR3 contains 14 residues. Trimming took 6 bases from V and 4 from J; bases not matched to a gene: 2.

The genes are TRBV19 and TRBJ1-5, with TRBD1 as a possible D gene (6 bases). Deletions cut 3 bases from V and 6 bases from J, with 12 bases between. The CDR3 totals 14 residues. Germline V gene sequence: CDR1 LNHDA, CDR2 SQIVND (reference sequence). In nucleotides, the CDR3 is TGTGCCAGTAGTATCACAGGGCCACGTCAGCCCCAGCATTTT. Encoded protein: CASSITGPRQPQHF.

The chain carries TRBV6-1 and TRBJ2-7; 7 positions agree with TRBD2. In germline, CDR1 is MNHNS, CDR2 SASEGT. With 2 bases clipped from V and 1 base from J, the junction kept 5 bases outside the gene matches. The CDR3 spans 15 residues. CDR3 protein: CASSEWDGRSYEQYF. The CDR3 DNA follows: TGTGCCAGCAGTGAATGGGACGGGAGGTCCTACGAGCAGTACTTC.

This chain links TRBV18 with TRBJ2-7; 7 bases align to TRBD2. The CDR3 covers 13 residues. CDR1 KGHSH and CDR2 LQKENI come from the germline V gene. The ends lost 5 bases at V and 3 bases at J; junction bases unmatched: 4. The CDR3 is CASSSGNGYEQYF. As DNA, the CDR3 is TGTGCCAGCTCAAGCGGGAATGGCTACGAGCAGTACTTC.

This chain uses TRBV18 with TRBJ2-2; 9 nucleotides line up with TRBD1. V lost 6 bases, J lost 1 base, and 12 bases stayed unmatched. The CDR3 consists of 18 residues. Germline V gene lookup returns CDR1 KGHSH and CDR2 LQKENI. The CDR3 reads CASSPGEGGQGNTGELFF. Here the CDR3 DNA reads TGTGCCAGCTCCCCTGGAGAGGGGGGACAGGGGAACACCGGGGAGCTGTTTTTT.

The CDR3 loop reads CASSVKASLTAGYSYNEQFF. CDR3 nucleotide sequence: TGTGCCAGCAGCGTAAAGGCCTCACTCACTGCGGGGTACTCCTACAATGAGCAGTTCTTC. V gene TRBV9 combines with J gene TRBJ2-1; D might be TRBD2 (6 bases). The V end was cut by 1 base, the J end by 0 bases, with 23 bases between. Germline CDR1 is SGDLS and CDR2 is YYNGEE. CDR3 length: 20 amino acids.

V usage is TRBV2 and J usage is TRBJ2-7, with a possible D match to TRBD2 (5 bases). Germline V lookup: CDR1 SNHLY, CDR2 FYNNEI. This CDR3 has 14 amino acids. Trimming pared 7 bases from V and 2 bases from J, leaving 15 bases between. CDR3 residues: CASTSGRVAYEQYF. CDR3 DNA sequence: TGTGCCAGCACCTCCGGGCGGGTCGCCTACGAGCAGTACTTC.

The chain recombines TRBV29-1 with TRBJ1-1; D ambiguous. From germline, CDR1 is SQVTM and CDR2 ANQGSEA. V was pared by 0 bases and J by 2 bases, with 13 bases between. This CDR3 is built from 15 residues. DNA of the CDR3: TGCAGCGTTGAAGATCTGTGGCAGGCTAACACTGAAGCTTTCTTT. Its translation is CSVEDLWQANTEAFF.

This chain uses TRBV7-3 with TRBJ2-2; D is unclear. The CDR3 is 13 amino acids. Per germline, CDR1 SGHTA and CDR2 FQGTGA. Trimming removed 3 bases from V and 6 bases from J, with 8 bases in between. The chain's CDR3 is CASSFSGPGELFF. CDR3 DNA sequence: TGTGCCAGCAGCTTTAGTGGGCCCGGGGAGCTGTTTTTT.

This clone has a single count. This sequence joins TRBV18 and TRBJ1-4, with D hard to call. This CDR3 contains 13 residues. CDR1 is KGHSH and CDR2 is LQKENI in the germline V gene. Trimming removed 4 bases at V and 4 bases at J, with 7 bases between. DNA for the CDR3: TGTGCCAGCTCACGTTCTGTTAATGAAAAACTGTTTTTT. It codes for CASSRSVNEKLFF.

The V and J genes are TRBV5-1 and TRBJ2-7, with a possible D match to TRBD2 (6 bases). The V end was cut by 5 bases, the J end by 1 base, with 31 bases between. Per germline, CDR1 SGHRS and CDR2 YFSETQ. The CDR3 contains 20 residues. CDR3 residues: CASRGPPESSGTRPSYEQYF. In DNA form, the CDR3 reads TGCGCCAGCAGGGGGCCGCCGGAGTCTTCCGGGACTCGACCTTCCTACGAGCAGTACTTC.

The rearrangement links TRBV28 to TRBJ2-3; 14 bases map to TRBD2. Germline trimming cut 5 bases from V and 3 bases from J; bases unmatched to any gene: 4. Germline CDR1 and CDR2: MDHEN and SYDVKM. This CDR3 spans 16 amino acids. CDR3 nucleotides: TGTGCCAGCAGTCCCCGACTAGCGGGAGGGACAGATACGCAGTATTTT. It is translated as CASSPRLAGGTDTQYF.

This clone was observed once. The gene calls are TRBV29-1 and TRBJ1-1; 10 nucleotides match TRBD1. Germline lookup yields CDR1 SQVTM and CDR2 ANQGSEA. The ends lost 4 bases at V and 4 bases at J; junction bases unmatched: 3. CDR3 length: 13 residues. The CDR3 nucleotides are TGCAGCGTTGCTTGGACAGGGGGCACTGAAGCTTTCTTT. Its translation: CSVAWTGGTEAFF.